The clone carrying this T cell receptor beta chain has only a few counts. V was trimmed by 2 bases and J by 3 bases, leaving 8 bases between them. From germline, CDR1 is SGHRS and CDR2 YFSETQ. CDR3 size: 13 residues. This entry is derived from a study of CD8+ T cells in alopecia areata. Investigators isolated RNA and reverse transcribed it into cDNA to act as the sequencing template. Method: immunoSEQ multiplex PCR; TCRdb's copy keeps in-frame clones and lacks some. Of 95,000 to 120,000 clones listed, approximately 63% are singletons. The chain couples TRBV5-1 to TRBJ1-1, with D perhaps TRBD1 (5 bases). This receptor was obtained from a human donor in good health. The sequenced sample was CD8+ T cells sorted from blood. The CDR3 loop reads CASSFRVDTEAFF. CDR3 sequence (DNA): TGCGCCAGCAGCTTCAGGGTGGACACTGAAGCTTTCTTT.